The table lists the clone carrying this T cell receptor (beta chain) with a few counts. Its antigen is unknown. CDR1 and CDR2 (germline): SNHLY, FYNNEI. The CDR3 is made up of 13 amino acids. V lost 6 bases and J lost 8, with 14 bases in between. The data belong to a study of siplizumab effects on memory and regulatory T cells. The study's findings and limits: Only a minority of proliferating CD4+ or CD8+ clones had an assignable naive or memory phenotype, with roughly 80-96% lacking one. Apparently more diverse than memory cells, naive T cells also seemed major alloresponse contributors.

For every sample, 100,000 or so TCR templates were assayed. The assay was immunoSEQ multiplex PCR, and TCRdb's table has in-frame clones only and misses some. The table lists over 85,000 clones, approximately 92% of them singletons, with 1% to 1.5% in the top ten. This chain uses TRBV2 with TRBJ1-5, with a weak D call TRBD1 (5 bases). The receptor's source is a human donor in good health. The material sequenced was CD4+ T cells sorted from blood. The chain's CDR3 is CASRQGEIEPQHF. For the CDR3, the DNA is TGTGCCAGCAGGCAAGGGGAGATAGAGCCCCAGCATTTT.